Listed below are T cell receptor beta chains from one sample, sequenced in a study of tumor-infiltrating lymphocytes in primary liver carcinoma. TCRdb fed the multiplex PCR reads into MiXCR, producing one record per CDR3 protein. The sample carries about 120,000 distinct CDR3 sequences, 55% to 70% recorded once. The source material was tumor-adjacent normal liver tissue. The receptors shown here come from a woman aged 60-75 years with primary liver carcinoma and hepatitis B virus infection. CDR3s include the opening cysteine and the closing phenylalanine or tryptophan. A D gene is named only where the DNA matches it firmly. A clone size is listed for some rows: how often the clone was seen (once, few, many), or a class if it is expanded.

D	size	V	J	length	CDR3	DNA
.	.	TRBV6-1	TRBJ1-5	14	CASNKVEGSQPQHF	TGTGCCAGCAATAAAGTGGAGGGAAGCCAGCCCCAGCATTTC
.	.	TRBV29-1	TRBJ1-2	12	CSVEDGGYGYAF	TGCAGCGTTGAGGACGGGGGCTATGGCTACGCCTTC
.	.	TRBV7-9	TRBJ1-1	12	CASGTSNTEAFF	TGTGCCAGCGGTACTTCAAACACTGAGGCTTTCTTT
.	few	TRBV6-5	TRBJ1-2	13	CAVSTGRHHGYTF	TGCGCCGTTTCTACAGGGCGACACCATGGCTACACCTTC
.	.	TRBV11-3	TRBJ2-2	13	CATSAEDTGDLFF	TGTGCCACCTCGGCGGAAGACACCGGGGACCTGTTTTTT
.	.	TRBV7-9	TRBJ2-7	16	CASSALYRDGTYEQYF	TGTGCTAGCAGCGCATTGTACCGAGACGGAACCTACGAGCAGTACTTC
.	.	TRBV5-1	TRBJ2-3	15	CTSRRGAEGADMQYF	TGCACCAGCAGGAGGGGAGCGGAGGGGGCAGATATGCAGTATTTT
.	.	TRBV6-1	TRBJ1-5	15	CTSSEALGPDQPQHF	TGTACCAGCAGTGAAGCGCTAGGGCCAGATCAGCCCCAGCATTTT
.	.	TRBV7-9	TRBJ1-2	12	CASSLSVVGYAF	TGTGCCAGCAGCTTATCGGTTGTGGGCTACGCCTTC
.	.	TRBV6-6	TRBJ2-3	16	CASIPGTTYSRDTQYF	TGCGCCAGCATTCCCGGGACAACCTACAGTAGAGATACGCAGTATTTT